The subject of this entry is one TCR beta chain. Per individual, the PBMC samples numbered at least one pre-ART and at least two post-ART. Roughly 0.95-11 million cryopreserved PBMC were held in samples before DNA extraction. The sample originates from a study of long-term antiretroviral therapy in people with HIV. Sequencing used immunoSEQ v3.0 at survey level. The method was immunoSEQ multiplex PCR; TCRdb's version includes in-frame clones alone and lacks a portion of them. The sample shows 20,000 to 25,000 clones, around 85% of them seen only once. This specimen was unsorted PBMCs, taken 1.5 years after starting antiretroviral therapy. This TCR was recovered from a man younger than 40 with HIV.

DNA for the CDR3: TGTGCCAGCAGCCCCGAGGGAGCCCGGGGAAATGAGCAGTTCTTC. Amino acids: CASSPEGARGNEQFF. This chain uses TRBV4-2 with TRBJ2-1; D is perhaps TRBD2 (5 bases). Trimming took 4 bases from V and 7 from J, leaving 17 bases between them. Germline CDR1 is LGHNA and CDR2 is YNFKEQ. The CDR3 is 15 amino acids.